A selection of T cell receptor beta chains follows, all from one sample in a study of T cell responses to AZD1222 COVID-19 vaccine. Assay used: immunoSEQ multiplex PCR; TCRdb lists only in-frame clones, some missing. Among under 150,000 clones, around 88% were seen once, and the ten largest hold about 6%. Material: peripheral blood, obtained 28 days after the second AZD1222 dose. The receptors were sampled from an adult who received the AZD1222 COVID-19 vaccine. CDR3s include the opening cysteine and the closing phenylalanine or tryptophan. D genes are given only for firm matches. For some rows the clone size is stated as once, few or many, or as a class when expanded; others skip it.

CDR3aa: CASSLVQGALGEQYF
CDR3nt: TGTGCCAGCAGCCTAGTACAGGGGGCTCTTGGCGAGCAGTACTTC
j_gene: TRBJ2-7
d_gene: TRBD1
v_gene: TRBV7-2
abundance: -

CDR3aa: CSVIPGQGMGQPQHF
CDR3nt: TGCAGCGTGATACCGGGACAGGGGATGGGGCAGCCCCAGCATTTT
j_gene: TRBJ1-5
d_gene: TRBD1
v_gene: TRBV29-1
abundance: -

CDR3aa: CASSLENGASTGELFF
CDR3nt: TGTGCCAGCAGCCTCGAGAACGGGGCCTCCACCGGGGAGCTGTTTTTT
j_gene: TRBJ2-2
d_gene: -
v_gene: TRBV7-8
abundance: -

CDR3aa: CASSLAEGSEAFF
CDR3nt: TGTGCCAGCAGCTTAGCGGAGGGATCTGAAGCTTTCTTT
j_gene: TRBJ1-1
d_gene: -
v_gene: TRBV7-2
abundance: -

CDR3aa: CASSRTGVLNTEAFF
CDR3nt: TGTGCCAGCAGTCGAACAGGGGTCCTGAACACTGAAGCTTTCTTT
j_gene: TRBJ1-1
d_gene: TRBD1
v_gene: TRBV6-5
abundance: -

CDR3aa: CASRKTQGTSSPLHF
CDR3nt: TGTGCCAGCAGGAAGACACAGGGGACTAGTTCACCCCTCCACTTT
j_gene: TRBJ1-6
d_gene: TRBD1
v_gene: TRBV5-8
abundance: few

CDR3aa: CASSPKGGKGTEAFF
CDR3nt: TGTGCCAGCAGCCCCAAAGGGGGCAAGGGCACTGAAGCTTTCTTT
j_gene: TRBJ1-1
d_gene: TRBD1
v_gene: TRBV13
abundance: -

CDR3aa: CASSPLTPLYGYTF
CDR3nt: TGTGCCAGCTCACCACTCACGCCGCTCTATGGCTACACCTTC
j_gene: TRBJ1-2
d_gene: -
v_gene: TRBV18
abundance: -

CDR3aa: CATSGTAYGYTF
CDR3nt: TGTGCCACCTCCGGGACAGCCTATGGCTACACCTTC
j_gene: TRBJ1-2
d_gene: TRBD1
v_gene: TRBV2
abundance: once

CDR3aa: CASSFGLTDTQYF
CDR3nt: TGTGCCAGCAGCTTCGGACTAACAGATACGCAGTATTTT
j_gene: TRBJ2-3
d_gene: -
v_gene: TRBV7-8
abundance: many

CDR3aa: CASSGGVEQYF
CDR3nt: TGTGCCAGCAGTGGAGGGGTCGAGCAGTACTTC
j_gene: TRBJ2-7
d_gene: -
v_gene: TRBV2
abundance: -

CDR3aa: CASSQGQGYQETQYF
CDR3nt: TGTGCCAGCAGCCAAGGACAGGGATATCAAGAGACCCAGTACTTC
j_gene: TRBJ2-5
d_gene: TRBD1
v_gene: TRBV7-6
abundance: few

CDR3aa: CASSRQHTYEQYF
CDR3nt: TGTGCCAGCAGCCGACAGCACACCTACGAGCAGTACTTC
j_gene: TRBJ2-7
d_gene: -
v_gene: TRBV13
abundance: -

CDR3aa: CASSETPTSGYGYTF
CDR3nt: TGTGCCAGTAGTGAAACCCCGACATCGGGCTATGGCTACACCTTC
j_gene: TRBJ1-2
d_gene: -
v_gene: TRBV19
abundance: -

CDR3aa: CASSVGGQGVNYGYTF
CDR3nt: TGTGCCAGCAGCGTAGGGGGGCAGGGTGTTAACTATGGCTACACCTTC
j_gene: TRBJ1-2
d_gene: -
v_gene: TRBV9
abundance: -

CDR3aa: CATQRRQNTEAFF
CDR3nt: TGTGCCACCCAGAGGAGACAGAACACTGAAGCTTTCTTT
j_gene: TRBJ1-1
d_gene: -
v_gene: TRBV6-5
abundance: -

CDR3aa: CASSYPHGTGKETQYF
CDR3nt: TGTGCCAGCAGTTACCCCCACGGGACAGGGAAAGAGACCCAGTACTTC
j_gene: TRBJ2-5
d_gene: TRBD1
v_gene: TRBV6-2/TRBV6-3
abundance: once

CDR3aa: CASSQGTGGDQPQHF
CDR3nt: TGTGCCAGCAGCCAAGGGACGGGGGGGGATCAGCCCCAGCATTTT
j_gene: TRBJ1-5
d_gene: -
v_gene: TRBV4-2
abundance: once

CDR3aa: CASSSIYGDRGVAGKLFF
CDR3nt: TGTGCCAGCAGTTCTATATATGGAGACAGGGGAGTAGCTGGGAAACTGTTTTTT
j_gene: TRBJ1-4
d_gene: TRBD1
v_gene: TRBV28
abundance: -

CDR3aa: CASSYSGGTYEQYF
CDR3nt: TGTGCCAGCAGTTACTCTGGGGGGACGTACGAGCAGTACTTC
j_gene: TRBJ2-7
d_gene: -
v_gene: TRBV6-5
abundance: -

CDR3aa: CASSPTPLGQGLSAGELFF
CDR3nt: TGTGCCAGCAGTCCGACCCCCCTAGGACAGGGATTATCTGCCGGGGAGCTGTTTTTT
j_gene: TRBJ2-2
d_gene: TRBD1
v_gene: TRBV6-6
abundance: once

CDR3aa: CASNTPGTGGWGNQPQHF
CDR3nt: TGTGCCAGTAACACCCCCGGGACAGGGGGCTGGGGCAATCAGCCCCAGCATTTT
j_gene: TRBJ1-5
d_gene: TRBD1
v_gene: TRBV19
abundance: -

CDR3aa: CASSASTGNGYGYTF
CDR3nt: TGTGCCAGCAGCGCCAGTACAGGGAACGGGTATGGCTACACCTTC
j_gene: TRBJ1-2
d_gene: -
v_gene: TRBV9
abundance: few

CDR3aa: CASRQTGDHTGELFF
CDR3nt: TGTGCCAGCAGGCAAACAGGGGATCACACCGGGGAGCTGTTTTTT
j_gene: TRBJ2-2
d_gene: TRBD1
v_gene: TRBV6-5
abundance: -

CDR3aa: CASSPTGSNYGYTF
CDR3nt: TGTGCCAGCTCACCGACAGGTTCAAACTATGGCTACACCTTC
j_gene: TRBJ1-2
d_gene: -
v_gene: TRBV18
abundance: few

CDR3aa: CASSLDGFMYGYTF
CDR3nt: TGTGCCAGCAGCTTAGATGGCTTTATGTATGGCTACACCTTC
j_gene: TRBJ1-2
d_gene: -
v_gene: TRBV7-2
abundance: -

CDR3aa: CASRAGGVGYGYTF
CDR3nt: TGTGCCAGCCGGGCCGGGGGGGTGGGTTACGGCTACACCTTC
j_gene: TRBJ1-2
d_gene: -
v_gene: TRBV28
abundance: -

CDR3aa: CASSWDSSNQPQHF
CDR3nt: TGTGCCAGCAGCTGGGACAGTAGCAATCAGCCCCAGCATTTT
j_gene: TRBJ1-5
d_gene: TRBD1
v_gene: TRBV5-5
abundance: -

CDR3aa: CASSLPGGEGTDTQYF
CDR3nt: TGTGCCAGCAGCCTTCCCGGAGGGGAAGGCACAGATACGCAGTATTTT
j_gene: TRBJ2-3
d_gene: -
v_gene: TRBV9
abundance: -

CDR3aa: CASRAFNQDQPQHF
CDR3nt: TGTGCCAGCAGGGCATTCAACCAGGATCAGCCCCAGCATTTT
j_gene: TRBJ1-5
d_gene: -
v_gene: TRBV27
abundance: -

CDR3aa: CASSLAGVGEQFF
CDR3nt: TGTGCCAGCAGCCTAGCGGGGGTAGGGGAGCAGTTCTTC
j_gene: TRBJ2-1
d_gene: TRBD2
v_gene: TRBV6-6
abundance: -

CDR3aa: CASSSNGPLSGDTQYF
CDR3nt: TGTGCCAGCAGCTCCAACGGTCCCTTGAGTGGGGATACGCAGTATTTT
j_gene: TRBJ2-3
d_gene: -
v_gene: TRBV7-2
abundance: -

CDR3aa: CASSQDVAGGSDTQYF
CDR3nt: TGCGCCAGCAGCCAAGACGTAGCGGGGGGGTCAGATACGCAGTATTTT
j_gene: TRBJ2-3
d_gene: TRBD2
v_gene: TRBV4-3
abundance: -

CDR3aa: CASSQDTGHYGYTF
CDR3nt: TGTGCCAGCAGCCAAGATACAGGGCACTATGGCTACACCTTC
j_gene: TRBJ1-2
d_gene: -
v_gene: TRBV3-1/TRBV3-2
abundance: -